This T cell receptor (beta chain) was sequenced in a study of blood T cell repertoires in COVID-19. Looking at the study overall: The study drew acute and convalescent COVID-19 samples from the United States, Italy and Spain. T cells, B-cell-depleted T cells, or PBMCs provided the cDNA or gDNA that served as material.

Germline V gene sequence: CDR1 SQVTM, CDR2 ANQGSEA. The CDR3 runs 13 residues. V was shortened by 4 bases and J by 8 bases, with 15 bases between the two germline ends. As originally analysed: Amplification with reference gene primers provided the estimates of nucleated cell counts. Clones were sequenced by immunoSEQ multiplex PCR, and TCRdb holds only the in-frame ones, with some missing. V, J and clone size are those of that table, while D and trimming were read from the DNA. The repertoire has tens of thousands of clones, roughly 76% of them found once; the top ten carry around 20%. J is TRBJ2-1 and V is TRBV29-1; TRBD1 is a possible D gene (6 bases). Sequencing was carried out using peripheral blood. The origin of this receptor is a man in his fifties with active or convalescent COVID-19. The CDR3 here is CSVVAQGLHEQFF. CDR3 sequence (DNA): TGCAGCGTTGTAGCACAGGGCCTCCATGAGCAGTTCTTC.